Reported below is one T cell receptor beta chain. These data originate in a study of CD8 T cells in Susac syndrome. Study in general: The Susac syndrome patients that were sequenced included 5 or 6 with active disease and roughly 8 in remission.

Reverse transcription of roughly 0.5 to 1 ug RNA used random hexamers. Coverage of TCR beta CDR3 amplification by immunoSEQ multiplex PCR extended to 54 Vbeta and 13 Jbeta. TCRdb passed the immunoSEQ multiplex PCR reads through MiXCR, listing each CDR3 protein once. The sample comprises approximately 190,000 distinct CDR3 sequences, roughly 95% of which are singletons, and 0.098% rests with the top ten. CDR1 MNHEY and CDR2 SVGAGI come from the germline V gene. The CDR3 is made up of 15 amino acids. Trimming at V came to 5 bases and at J to 0 bases, leaving 3 bases not matched to a gene. The CD8+ and CD4+ T cells were isolated magnetically using a negative isolation approach, whereas the TEMRA cells were enriched by FACS.

Sequenced input: CD4+ T cells from PBMCs. This TCR was sampled from a human donor with Susac syndrome. The genes are TRBV6-5 and TRBJ2-1, with 8 bases aligning to TRBD1. The CDR3 region has the DNA TGTGCCAGCAGTGACAGGGGCAGCTCCTACAATGAGCAGTTCTTC. This encodes CASSDRGSSYNEQFF.